This T cell receptor beta chain was sequenced for a study of shared clonotypes between healthy human individuals. There are 14 residues in the CDR3. The V gene end was trimmed by 6 bases and the J gene end by 4 bases; junction bases not matched to a gene: 12. Germline V gives CDR1 SQVTM, CDR2 ANQGSEA. Repertoires were generated with immunoSEQ multiplex PCR, while TCRdb's copy carries only in-frame clones and drops some. The sample carries around 450,000 clones, around 79% recorded once. The genes are TRBV29-1 and TRBJ2-7; 7 bases are a match to TRBD1. Specimen: PBMCs. The receptor was isolated from a woman in her forties in good health. Some clones in this sample may be carry-over from other donors' samples. CDR3 DNA sequence: TGCAGCGTAATACCCGGGACAGACTTTTACGAGCAGTACTTC. Translated: CSVIPGTDFYEQYF.